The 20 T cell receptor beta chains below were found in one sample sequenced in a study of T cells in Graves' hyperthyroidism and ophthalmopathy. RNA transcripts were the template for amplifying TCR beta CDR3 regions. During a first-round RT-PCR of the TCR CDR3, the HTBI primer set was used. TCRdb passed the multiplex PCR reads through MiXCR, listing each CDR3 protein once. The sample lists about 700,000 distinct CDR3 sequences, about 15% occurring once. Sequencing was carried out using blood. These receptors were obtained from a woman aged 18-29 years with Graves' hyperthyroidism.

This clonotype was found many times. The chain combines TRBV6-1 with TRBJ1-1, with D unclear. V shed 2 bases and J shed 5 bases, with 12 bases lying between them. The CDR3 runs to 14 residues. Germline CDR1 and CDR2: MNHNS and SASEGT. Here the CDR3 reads CASSEPGGLTEAFF. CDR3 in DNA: TGTGCCAGCAGTGAACCTGGAGGGTTAACTGAAGCTTTCTTT.

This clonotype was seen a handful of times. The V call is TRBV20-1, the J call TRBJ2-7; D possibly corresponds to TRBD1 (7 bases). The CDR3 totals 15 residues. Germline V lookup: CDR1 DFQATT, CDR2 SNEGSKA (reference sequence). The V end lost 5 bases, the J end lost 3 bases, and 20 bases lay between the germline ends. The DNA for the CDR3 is TGCAGTGCTGGACCTCCTGCAGGGGGGAACTACGAGCAGTACTTC. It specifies CSAGPPAGGNYEQYF.

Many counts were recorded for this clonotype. In DNA, the CDR3 is TGTGCCAGCAGCCAAGAAGACCCTTACAGGGGTCAGCCCCAGCATTTT. Translation gives CASSQEDPYRGQPQHF. The chain employs TRBV4-2 and TRBJ1-5; 7 bases match TRBD1. The J segment lost 6 bases and the V segment lost 0 bases, leaving 8 bases of the junction unmatched. CDR3 length: 16 amino acids. The V gene's germline CDR1 is LGHNA and CDR2 YNFKEQ.

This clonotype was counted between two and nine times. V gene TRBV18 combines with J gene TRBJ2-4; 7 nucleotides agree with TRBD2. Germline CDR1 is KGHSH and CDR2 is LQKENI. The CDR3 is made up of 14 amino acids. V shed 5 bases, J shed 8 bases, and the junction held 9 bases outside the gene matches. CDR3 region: CASSSKGGPDIQYF. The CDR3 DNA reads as TGTGCCAGCTCATCCAAGGGAGGGCCGGACATTCAGTACTTC.

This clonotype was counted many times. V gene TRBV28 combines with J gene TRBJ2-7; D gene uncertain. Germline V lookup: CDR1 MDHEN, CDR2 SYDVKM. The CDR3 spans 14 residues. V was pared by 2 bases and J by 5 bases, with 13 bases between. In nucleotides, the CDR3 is TGTGCCAGCAGTTTAATGACTTTCGCTAACGAGCAGTACTTC. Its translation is CASSLMTFANEQYF.

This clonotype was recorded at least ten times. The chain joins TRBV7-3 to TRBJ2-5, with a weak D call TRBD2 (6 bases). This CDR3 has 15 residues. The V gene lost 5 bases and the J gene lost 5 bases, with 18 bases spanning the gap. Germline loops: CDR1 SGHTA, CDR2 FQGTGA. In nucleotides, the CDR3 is TGTGCCAGCAGCGGTGGTAGCGGAAAAGGGGAGACCCAGTACTTC. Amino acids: CASSGGSGKGETQYF.

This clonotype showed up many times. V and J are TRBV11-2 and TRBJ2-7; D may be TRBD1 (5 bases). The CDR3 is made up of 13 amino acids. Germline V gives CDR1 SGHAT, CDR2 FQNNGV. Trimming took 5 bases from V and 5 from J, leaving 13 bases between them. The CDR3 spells CASSPRTSNEQYF. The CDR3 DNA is TGTGCCAGCAGCCCCAGGACATCTAACGAGCAGTACTTC.

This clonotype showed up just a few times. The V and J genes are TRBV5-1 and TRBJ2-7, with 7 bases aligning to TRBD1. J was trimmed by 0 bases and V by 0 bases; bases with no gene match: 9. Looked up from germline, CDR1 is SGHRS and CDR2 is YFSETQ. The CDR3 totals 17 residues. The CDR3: CASSLDAGTASSYEQYF. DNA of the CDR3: TGCGCCAGCAGCTTGGATGCTGGGACAGCCTCCTCCTACGAGCAGTACTTC.

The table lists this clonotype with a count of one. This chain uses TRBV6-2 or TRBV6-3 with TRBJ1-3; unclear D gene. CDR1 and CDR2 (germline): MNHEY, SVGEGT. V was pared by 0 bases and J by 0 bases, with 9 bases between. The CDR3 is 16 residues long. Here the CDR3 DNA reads TGTGCCAGCAGTTACTCGATCGCGAGCTCTGGAAACACCATATATTTT. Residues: CASSYSIASSGNTIYF.

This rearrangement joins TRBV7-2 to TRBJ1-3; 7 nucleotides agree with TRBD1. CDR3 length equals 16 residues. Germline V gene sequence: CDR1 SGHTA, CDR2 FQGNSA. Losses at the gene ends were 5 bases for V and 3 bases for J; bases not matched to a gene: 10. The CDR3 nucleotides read TGTGCCAGCAGCAACGACAGGGCGGTGTTTGGAAACACCATATATTTT. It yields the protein CASSNDRAVFGNTIYF.

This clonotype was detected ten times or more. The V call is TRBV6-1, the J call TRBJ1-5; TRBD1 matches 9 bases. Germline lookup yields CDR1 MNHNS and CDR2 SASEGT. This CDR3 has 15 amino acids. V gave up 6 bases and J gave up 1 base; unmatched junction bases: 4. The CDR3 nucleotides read TGTGCCAGCAGCGCGGACAGGGGAAGCAATCAGCCCCAGCATTTT. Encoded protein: CASSADRGSNQPQHF.

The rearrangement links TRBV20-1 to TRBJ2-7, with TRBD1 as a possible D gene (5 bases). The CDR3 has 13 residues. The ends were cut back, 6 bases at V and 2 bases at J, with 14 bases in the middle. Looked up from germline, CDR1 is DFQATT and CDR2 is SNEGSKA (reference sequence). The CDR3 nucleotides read TGCAGTGCCCCGGGCAGGGCCCCCTACGAGCAGTACTTC. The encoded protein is CSAPGRAPYEQYF.

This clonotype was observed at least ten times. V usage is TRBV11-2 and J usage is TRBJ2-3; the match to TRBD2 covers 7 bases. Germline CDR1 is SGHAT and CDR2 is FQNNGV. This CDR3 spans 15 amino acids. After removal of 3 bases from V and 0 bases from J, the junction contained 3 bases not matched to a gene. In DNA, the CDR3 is TGTGCCAGCAGCTTCCTAGCGGCCAGCACAGATACGCAGTATTTT. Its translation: CASSFLAASTDTQYF.

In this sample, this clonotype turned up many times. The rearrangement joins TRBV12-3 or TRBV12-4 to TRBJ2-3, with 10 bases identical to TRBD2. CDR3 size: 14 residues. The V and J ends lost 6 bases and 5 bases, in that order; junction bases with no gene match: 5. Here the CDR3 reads CASSRIAGGDTQYF. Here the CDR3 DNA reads TGTGCCAGCAGCCGAATAGCGGGAGGAGATACGCAGTATTTT.

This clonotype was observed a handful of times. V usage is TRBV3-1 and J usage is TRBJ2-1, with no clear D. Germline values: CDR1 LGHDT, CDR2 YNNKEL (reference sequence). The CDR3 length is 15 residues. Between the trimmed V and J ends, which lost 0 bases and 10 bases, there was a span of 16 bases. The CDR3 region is CASSQDNSPYWEQFF. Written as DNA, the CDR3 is TGTGCCAGCAGCCAAGATAACAGTCCCTACTGGGAGCAGTTCTTC.

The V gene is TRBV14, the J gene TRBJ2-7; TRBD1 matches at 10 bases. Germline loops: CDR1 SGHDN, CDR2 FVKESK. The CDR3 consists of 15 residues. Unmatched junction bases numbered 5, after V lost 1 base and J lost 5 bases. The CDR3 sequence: CASSQARDRGHEQYF. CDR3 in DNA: TGTGCCAGCAGCCAAGCCCGGGACAGGGGCCACGAGCAGTACTTC.

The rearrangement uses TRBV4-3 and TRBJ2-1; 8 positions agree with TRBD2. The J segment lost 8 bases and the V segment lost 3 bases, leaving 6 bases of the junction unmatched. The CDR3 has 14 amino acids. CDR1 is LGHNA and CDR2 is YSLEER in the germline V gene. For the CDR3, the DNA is TGCGCCAGCAGCCAGAGCGGGAGCATCTATGAGCAGTTCTTC. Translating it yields CASSQSGSIYEQFF.

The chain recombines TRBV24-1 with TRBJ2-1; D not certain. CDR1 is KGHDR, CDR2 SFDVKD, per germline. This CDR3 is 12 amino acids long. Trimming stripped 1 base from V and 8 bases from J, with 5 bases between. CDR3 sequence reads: CATSDFTHEQFF. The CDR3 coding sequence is TGTGCCACCAGTGATTTTACCCATGAGCAGTTCTTC.

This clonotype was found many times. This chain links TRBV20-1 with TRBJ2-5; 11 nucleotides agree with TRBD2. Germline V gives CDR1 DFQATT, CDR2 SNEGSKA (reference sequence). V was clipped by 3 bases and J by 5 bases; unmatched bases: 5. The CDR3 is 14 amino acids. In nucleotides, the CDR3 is TGCAGTGCTAGCTTAGCGGGAGGGGGTGAGACCCAGTACTTC. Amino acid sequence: CSASLAGGGETQYF.

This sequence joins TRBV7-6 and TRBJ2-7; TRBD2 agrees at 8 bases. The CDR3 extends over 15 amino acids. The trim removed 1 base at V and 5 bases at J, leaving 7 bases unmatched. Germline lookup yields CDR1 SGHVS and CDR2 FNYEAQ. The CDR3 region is CASSLDPAGVDEQYF. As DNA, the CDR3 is TGTGCCAGCAGCTTAGACCCAGCGGGAGTTGACGAGCAGTACTTC.